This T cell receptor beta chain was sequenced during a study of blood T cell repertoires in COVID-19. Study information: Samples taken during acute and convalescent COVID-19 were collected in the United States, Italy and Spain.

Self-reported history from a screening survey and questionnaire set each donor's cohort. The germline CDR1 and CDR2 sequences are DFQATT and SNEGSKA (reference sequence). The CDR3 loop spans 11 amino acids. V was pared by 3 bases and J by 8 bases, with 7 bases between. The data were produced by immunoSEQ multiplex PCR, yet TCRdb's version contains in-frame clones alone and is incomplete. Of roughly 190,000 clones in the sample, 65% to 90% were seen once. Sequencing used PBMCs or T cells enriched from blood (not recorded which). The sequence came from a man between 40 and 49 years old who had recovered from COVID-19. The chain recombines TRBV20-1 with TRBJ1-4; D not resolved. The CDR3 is CSARGREKLFF. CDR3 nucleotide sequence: TGCAGTGCTAGGGGCAGGGAAAAACTGTTTTTT.